Shown below are 8 T cell receptor beta chains from a single sample sequenced in a study of blood T cell repertoires in COVID-19. The table came from immunoSEQ multiplex PCR; TCRdb's copy has only in-frame clones and leaves some out. The repertoire holds hundreds of thousands of clones, with about 90% as singletons. Sequencing input: peripheral blood. Every receptor here comes from a woman between 50 and 59 years old with acute or convalescent COVID-19.

The chain recombines TRBV6-1 with TRBJ1-3, with TRBD1 as a possible D gene (6 bases). Germline-derived CDR1 and CDR2 are MNHNS and SASEGT. This CDR3 contains 16 residues. Trimming pared 4 bases from V and 0 bases from J, leaving 13 bases between. The CDR3 sequence: CASSGSGAFSGNTIYF. In DNA form, the CDR3 reads TGTGCCAGCAGTGGTTCAGGGGCGTTCTCTGGAAACACCATATATTTT.

This clone was picked up one time. The chain combines TRBV11-3 with TRBJ2-1; the match to TRBD1 covers 7 bases. V shed 4 bases and J 7 bases; nucleotides not matched to a gene: 4. There are 13 residues in the CDR3. Germline CDR1 is SGHNT and CDR2 is YENEEA. For the CDR3, the DNA is TGTGCCAGCAGCTATAGGGACAGAAATGAGCAGTTCTTC. It translates to CASSYRDRNEQFF.

The V and J genes are TRBV11-2 and TRBJ2-7; TRBD2 is a possible D gene (6 bases). The length of the CDR3 is 13 residues. Germline CDR1 reads SGHAT; CDR2 reads FQNNGV. Trimming removed 1 base at V and 7 bases at J, with 11 bases between. DNA of the CDR3: TGTGCCAGCAGCTTAGGACTAGTGCGGGAGCAGTACTTC. Translation: CASSLGLVREQYF. Full variable domain (outside the CDR3, taken from reference TRBV11-2 and TRBJ2-7): EAGVAQSPRYKIIEKRQSVAFWCNPISGHATLYWYQQILGQGPKLLIQFQNNGVVDDSQLPKDRFSAERLKGVDSTLKIQPAKLEDSAVYLCASSLGLVREQYFGPGTRLTVT.

V and J are TRBV5-6 and TRBJ2-3; TRBD2 is a possible D gene (6 bases). Germline V CDR1 and CDR2: SGHDT, YYEEEE. V was cut by 6 bases and J by 5 bases, with 19 bases left in between. There are 15 residues in the CDR3. CDR3 protein: CASTGAGRRGDTQYF. DNA of the CDR3: TGTGCCAGCACCGGGGCGGGGAGGCGGGGAGATACGCAGTATTTT.

CDR3 nucleotides: TGTGCCAGCAGCTTATTCGGACAGGGCGGAGAAAAACTGTTTTTT. As protein: CASSLFGQGGEKLFF. This sequence joins TRBV7-9 and TRBJ1-4, with TRBD1 matching over 8 bases. Germline values: CDR1 SEHNR, CDR2 FQNEAQ (reference sequence). The CDR3 contains 15 residues. V was clipped by 2 bases and J by 8 bases; unmatched bases: 7.

Notes on this clone: At one end the junction does not follow the germline gene, possibly because of a read error. The chain is built from TRBV15 and TRBJ1-2; possibly TRBD1 for D (6 bases). CDR1 is LNHNV and CDR2 is YYDKDF in the germline V gene (reference sequence). This CDR3 is 15 amino acids long. The CDR3 here is CATSRVAQGQADGAF. CDR3 nucleotides: TGTGCCACCAGCAGAGTGGCCCAGGGGCAAGCTGATGGTGCCTTC.

The chain joins TRBV5-1 to TRBJ2-3, with 8 bases matching TRBD2. Per germline, CDR1 SGHRS and CDR2 YFSETQ. Trimming removed 0 bases from V and 0 bases from J; junction bases left unmatched: 6. This CDR3 comprises 17 residues. DNA for the CDR3: TGCGCCAGCAGCTTGGGACTAGCGTCGACTAGCACAGATACGCAGTATTTT. Encoded protein: CASSLGLASTSTDTQYF.

The chain couples TRBV14 to TRBJ1-1; no firm D call. CDR3 length: 13 amino acids. Germline V gene sequence: CDR1 SGHDN, CDR2 FVKESK. V was shortened by 3 bases and J by 8 bases, with 13 bases between the two germline ends. Written as DNA, the CDR3 is TGTGCCAGCAGCCAGGGCCTATTTTCGGAAGCTTTCTTT. This sequence encodes CASSQGLFSEAFF.